Here is one T cell receptor beta chain with its context. This record comes from a study of early T cells in non-severe SARS-CoV-2 infection. TCRdb passed the 5' RACE reads through MiXCR, listing each CDR3 protein once. The table has roughly 80,000 distinct CDR3 sequences, more than 7.5% seen once. This CDR3 region has 12 residues. Germline CDR1 reads KGHDR; CDR2 reads SFDVKD. V gave up 4 bases and J gave up 1 base, with 3 bases separating them. J is TRBJ1-1 and V is TRBV24-1; D is ambiguous. What was sequenced was whole blood. The receptor was derived from an adult who was a healthcare worker with PCR-confirmed SARS-CoV-2 infection or an uninfected control (not recorded which). CDR3 in DNA: TGTGCCACCAGTGACTCGAACACTGAAGCTTTCTTT. Protein product: CATSDSNTEAFF.